The present T cell receptor beta chain was sequenced within a study of T cells in Graves' hyperthyroidism and ophthalmopathy. The study, taken as a whole, reports: Most thyroid-expanded clonotypes above 0.001 were also found in blood.

TCR beta CDR3 regions were amplified from RNA. HTBI primers were the set used in a first-round RT-PCR of the TCR CDR3. TCRdb analysed the multiplex PCR reads with MiXCR anew, one entry per CDR3 protein. The sample lists 470,000 or so distinct CDR3 sequences; around 21% were seen once. This clonotype showed up many times. Its matching antigen is unknown. If no ophthalmopathy progression occurred within 18 months, Graves' hyperthyroidism was stable. Hyperthyroidism in the patients, aged 18 to 65, was newly diagnosed and under 2 months in duration. Fresh peripheral blood, under 13 ml, yielded the PBMCs. Germline V lookup: CDR1 MNHEY, CDR2 SMNVEV (reference sequence). This CDR3 spans 15 amino acids. Trimming removed 0 bases from V and 5 bases from J, with 13 bases in between.

The sequence was obtained from a young man with Graves' hyperthyroidism. V is TRBV27 and J is TRBJ1-1, with a tentative D call TRBD1 (5 bases). Sequencing was carried out using blood. This chain's CDR3 is CASSLSIGGRTEAFF. The CDR3 nucleotides are TGTGCCAGCAGTTTATCGATCGGGGGGAGGACTGAAGCTTTCTTT.